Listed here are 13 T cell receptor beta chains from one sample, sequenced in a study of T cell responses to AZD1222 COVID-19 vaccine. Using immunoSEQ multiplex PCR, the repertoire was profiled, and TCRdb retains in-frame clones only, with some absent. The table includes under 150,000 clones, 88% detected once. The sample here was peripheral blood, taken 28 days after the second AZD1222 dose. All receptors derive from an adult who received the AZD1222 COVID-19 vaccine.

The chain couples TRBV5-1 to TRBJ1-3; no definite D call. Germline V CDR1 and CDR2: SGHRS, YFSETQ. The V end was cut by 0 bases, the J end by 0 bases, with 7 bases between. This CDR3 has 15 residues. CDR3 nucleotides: TGCGCCAGCAGCTTGGCCAGCTACTCTGGAAACACCATATATTTT. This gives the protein CASSLASYSGNTIYF.

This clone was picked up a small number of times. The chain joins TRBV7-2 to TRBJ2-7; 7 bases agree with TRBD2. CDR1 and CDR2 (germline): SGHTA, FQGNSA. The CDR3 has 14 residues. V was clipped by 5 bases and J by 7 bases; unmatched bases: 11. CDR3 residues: CASSPQAGTTEQYF. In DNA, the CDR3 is TGTGCCAGCAGCCCCCAAGCCGGGACTACGGAGCAGTACTTC.

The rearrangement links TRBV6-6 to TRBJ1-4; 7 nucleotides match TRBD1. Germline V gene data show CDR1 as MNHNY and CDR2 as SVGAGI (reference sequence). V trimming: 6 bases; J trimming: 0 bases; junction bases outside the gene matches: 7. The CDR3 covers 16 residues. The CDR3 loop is CASSGQDYATNEKLFF. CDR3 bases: TGTGCCAGCAGCGGACAGGACTATGCAACTAATGAAAAACTGTTTTTT.

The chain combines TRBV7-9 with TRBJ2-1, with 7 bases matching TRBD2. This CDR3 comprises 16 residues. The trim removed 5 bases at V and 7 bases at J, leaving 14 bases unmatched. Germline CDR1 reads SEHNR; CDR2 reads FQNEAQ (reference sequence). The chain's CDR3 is CASSQRRDYSPNEQFF. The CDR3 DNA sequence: TGTGCCAGCAGCCAAAGACGGGACTACTCCCCAAATGAGCAGTTCTTC.

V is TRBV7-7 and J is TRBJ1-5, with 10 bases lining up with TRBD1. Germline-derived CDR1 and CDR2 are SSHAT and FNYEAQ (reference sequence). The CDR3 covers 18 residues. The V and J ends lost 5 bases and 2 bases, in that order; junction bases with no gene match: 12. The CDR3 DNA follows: TGTGCCAGCAGCGGGGGTGGGACAGGGGAAAAAGGCAATCAGCCCCAGCATTTT. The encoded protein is CASSGGGTGEKGNQPQHF.

The DNA of the CDR3 is TGTGCCACGGTAGACAGGGGCTCCTATGGCTACACCTTC. Translating it yields CATVDRGSYGYTF. The genes are TRBV6-5 and TRBJ1-2, with 8 bases aligning to TRBD1. The V gene end was trimmed by 10 bases and the J gene end by 4 bases; junction bases not matched to a gene: 8. Germline V gives CDR1 MNHEY, CDR2 SVGAGI. This CDR3 region has 13 residues.

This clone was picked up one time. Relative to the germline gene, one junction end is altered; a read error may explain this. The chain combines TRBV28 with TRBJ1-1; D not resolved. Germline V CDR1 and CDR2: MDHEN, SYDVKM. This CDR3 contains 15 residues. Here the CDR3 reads CASSLGEAGPTKAFF. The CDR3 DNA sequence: TGTGCCAGCAGTTTGGGCGAGGCTGGACCCACTAAAGCTTTCTTT.

CDR3 loop: CASSSDSPLHF. CDR3 coding DNA: TGTGCCAGCAGTTCCGATTCACCCCTCCACTTT. V gene TRBV28 combines with J gene TRBJ1-6; no clear D. Germline V gene data show CDR1 as MDHEN and CDR2 as SYDVKM. The CDR3 is made up of 11 amino acids. V was pared by 4 bases and J by 8 bases, with 3 bases between.

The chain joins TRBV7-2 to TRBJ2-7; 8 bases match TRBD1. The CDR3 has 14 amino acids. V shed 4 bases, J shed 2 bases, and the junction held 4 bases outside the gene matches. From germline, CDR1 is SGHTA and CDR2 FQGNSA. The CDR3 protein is CASSSGQGPYEQYF. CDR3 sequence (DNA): TGTGCCAGCAGCTCCGGACAGGGACCCTACGAGCAGTACTTC.

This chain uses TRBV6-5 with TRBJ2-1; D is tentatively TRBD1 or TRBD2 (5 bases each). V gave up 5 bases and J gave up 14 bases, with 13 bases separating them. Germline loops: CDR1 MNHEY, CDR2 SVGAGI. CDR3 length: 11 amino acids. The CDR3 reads CASSRGREKFF. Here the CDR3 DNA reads TGTGCCAGCAGTAGGGGCCGGGAAAAGTTCTTC.

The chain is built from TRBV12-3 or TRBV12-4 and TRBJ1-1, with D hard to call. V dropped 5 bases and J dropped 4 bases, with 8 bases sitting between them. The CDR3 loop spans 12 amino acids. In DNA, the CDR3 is TGTGCCAGCAGTCCCCGGGCCACTGAAGCTTTCTTT. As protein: CASSPRATEAFF.

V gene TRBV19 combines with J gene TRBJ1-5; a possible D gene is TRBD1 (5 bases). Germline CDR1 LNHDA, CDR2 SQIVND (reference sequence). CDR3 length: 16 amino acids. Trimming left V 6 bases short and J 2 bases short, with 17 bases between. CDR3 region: CASRYAGEGGNQPQHF. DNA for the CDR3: TGTGCCAGTAGATACGCGGGGGAGGGTGGCAATCAGCCCCAGCATTTT.

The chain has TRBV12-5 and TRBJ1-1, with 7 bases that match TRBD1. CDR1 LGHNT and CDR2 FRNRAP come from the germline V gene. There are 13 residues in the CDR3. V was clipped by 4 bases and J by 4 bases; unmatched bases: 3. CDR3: CASGWGQSTEAFF. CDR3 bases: TGTGCTAGTGGTTGGGGACAGTCCACTGAAGCTTTCTTT.